This TCR beta chain was identified during a study of blood T cell repertoires in COVID-19 (dated by TCRdb to 2020 to 2021). Looking at the study overall: Samples from collaborators originated in the United States, Italy and Spain and spanned both the acute and convalescent phases of COVID-19. The repertoires were released in a freely available public database meant as a resource for research on the immune response to SARS-CoV-2. The prospective study material was composed of cDNA or gDNA derived from T cells, B-cell-depleted T cells, or PBMCs. Samples were obtained from the ongoing ImmuneRACE study (first 160 participants) and from 1,254 subjects provided by 6 global collaborators. Sample metadata almost always included a de-identified subject ID, COVID-19 status, age in years and sex. Deeply sampled blood TCRbeta repertoires from subjects exposed to, actively infected with, or recovered from COVID-19 were included in the dataset. Where available, HLA class I and class II types were taken from metadata supplied by the sample provider and were not determined by assay-based typing. Results the study describes overall, beyond this receptor: How much clinical and demographic metadata was included differed by source and by participant, and the metadata was provided uncurated.

Collaborating institutions collected whole blood in K2EDTA tubes following their own protocols. For TCRbeta analysis, collaborator samples were shipped as frozen whole blood, as isolated PBMCs, or as DNA extracted from either sample type. The CDR3 runs 14 amino acids, cysteine and phenylalanine included. CDR3 DNA is the only sequence kept; it has 42 bases, read in frame from the first base. As encoded in the germline V gene, CDR1 is KGHDR while CDR2 is SFDVKD. V was cut back by 4 bases and J by 1 base, leaving a gap of 8 bases between them. Regarding this clone: The target of this receptor is not known. The sample holds no much larger clone one base away, and base qualities are not on file.

TCRbeta CDR3 regions were amplified from genomic DNA by means of the immunoSEQ Assay, a bias-controlled multiplex PCR. Processing in the source paper ran as follows. Within the assay, amplification of reference gene primers was used to estimate how many nucleated cells each sample contained. To quantify the absolute abundance of each unique TCRbeta CDR3 rearrangement, sequence reads were collapsed and filtered. For each sample, productive Simpson clonality was calculated as the square root of Simpson's diversity index over productive rearrangements. TCRdb provides this immuneACCESS table in a form limited to in-frame rearrangements. Some clones are lacking; in checked studies, under half of them reflect an unresolved V gene, and why the rest are absent is not known. For V, J and clone size, that table is used; D and trimming come from the DNA. In this sample the table shows about 110,000 clones, about three quarters of which occur a single time. The top ten clonotypes cover 1.5% to 2% of the sample.

The sequencing input was peripheral blood. This TCR derives from a woman in her thirties or forties with acute or convalescent COVID-19. This chain joins TRBV24-1 to TRBJ2-3, with TRBD2 perhaps the D gene, on 5 matching bases. The CDR3 region reads CATSDRGRTDTQYF. The DNA sequence is TGTGCCACCAGTGACCGGGGTCGCACAGATACGCAGTATTTT.